These 22 T cell receptor beta chains were all obtained from the same sample, sequenced in a study of blood T cell repertoires in COVID-19. The repertoire was sequenced with immunoSEQ multiplex PCR; TCRdb's copy has only in-frame clones and lacks some. The sample gives about 130,000 clones, over 85% of which show up once; more than 3% is in the top ten. The sequenced sample was peripheral blood. These receptors all stem from a man between 50 and 59 years old with active COVID-19.

This clone occurred once. The CDR3 sequence is CASSRGDSANQPQHF. DNA of the CDR3: TGCGCCAGCAGTCGTGGGGACAGCGCAAATCAGCCCCAGCATTTT. V usage is TRBV5-1 and J usage is TRBJ1-5; 7 positions match TRBD1. The length of the CDR3 is 15 residues. Germline CDR1 is SGHRS and CDR2 is YFSETQ. The trim removed 5 bases at V and 4 bases at J, leaving 9 bases unmatched.

This clone was seen once. The chain employs TRBV11-3 and TRBJ1-3, with D possibly being TRBD1 (5 bases). CDR3 length: 15 amino acids. Germline CDR1 reads SGHNT; CDR2 reads YENEEA. The V gene lost 4 bases and the J gene lost 4 bases, with 14 bases spanning the gap. CDR3 protein: CASSSSQGLGNTIYF. The DNA for the CDR3 is TGTGCCAGCAGCTCCTCGCAGGGACTCGGAAACACCATATATTTT.

The chain links TRBV10-2 to TRBJ2-2; D is possibly TRBD2 (6 bases). V dropped 6 bases and J dropped 5 bases, with 13 bases sitting between them. CDR1 WSHSY and CDR2 SAAADI come from the germline V gene. There are 14 residues in the CDR3. The CDR3 region is CASRGGTLTGELFF. CDR3 sequence (DNA): TGCGCCAGCAGGGGAGGCACATTAACCGGGGAGCTGTTTTTT.

The chain recombines TRBV21-1 with TRBJ2-3; whether TRBD1, the table's D call, matches the DNA was not checked. TRBV21-1 is given as a pseudogene. The CDR3 runs to 17 residues. CDR3 coding DNA: TGTGCCAGCAGCAAAGGGAGAAACAGGGTCAGCACAGATACGCAGTATTTT. It yields the protein CASSKGRNRVSTDTQYF.

The chain carries TRBV10-2 and TRBJ2-7; 10 bases are a match to TRBD2. After removal of 6 bases from V and 1 base from J, the junction contained 3 bases not matched to a gene. This CDR3 is 14 amino acids long. Germline assignment: CDR1 WSHSY and CDR2 SAAADI. The CDR3 protein is CASSLAGASYEQYV. CDR3 bases: TGCGCCAGCAGCCTAGCGGGAGCGTCCTACGAGCAGTACGTC.

The V gene is TRBV19, the J gene TRBJ2-3; 10 bases line up with TRBD2. CDR3 length equals 15 residues. CDR1 and CDR2 from the germline V gene are LNHDA and SQIVND (reference sequence). J gave up 1 base and V 5 bases, and 3 bases lay outside the gene matches. The CDR3 DNA is TGTGCCAGTAGTTCTGGACTAGCGGGCACAGATACGCAGTATTTT. Its protein is CASSSGLAGTDTQYF.

V is TRBV27 and J is TRBJ2-1; 9 bases match TRBD1. The trim removed 7 bases at V and 7 bases at J, leaving 8 bases unmatched. Germline-derived CDR1 and CDR2 are MNHEY and SMNVEV (reference sequence). The CDR3 totals 14 residues. In DNA, the CDR3 is TGTGCCAGCAACTGGGAGGGACAGGGTAATGAGCAGTTCTTC. It specifies CASNWEGQGNEQFF.

This clone has a single count. The CDR3 DNA reads as TGTGCCAGCAGTTCAAGCCGACAGGGAGAGCAGTACGTC. It codes for CASSSSRQGEQYV. V usage is TRBV27 and J usage is TRBJ2-7, with 7 bases lining up with TRBD1. V gave up 4 bases and J gave up 7 bases; unmatched junction bases: 7. Germline V gene lookup returns CDR1 MNHEY and CDR2 SMNVEV (reference sequence). This CDR3 comprises 13 residues.

The V gene is TRBV6-5, the J gene TRBJ1-1; no definite D call. The CDR3 has 14 residues. Germline V CDR1 and CDR2: MNHEY, SVGAGI. Trimming took 5 bases from V and 3 from J, leaving 13 bases between them. In nucleotides, the CDR3 is TGTGCCAGCAGTACCCGAGGGAGGGACACTGAAGCTTTCTTT. It translates to CASSTRGRDTEAFF.

This clone was observed at least ten times. V gene TRBV7-9 combines with J gene TRBJ1-2; D may be TRBD1 (5 bases). From germline, CDR1 is SEHNR and CDR2 FQNEAQ (reference sequence). The V and J ends lost 9 bases and 6 bases respectively, with 14 bases between them. The CDR3 extends over 12 amino acids. In DNA, the CDR3 is TGTGCCAGAGGGACTCCGCGGGATGGCTACACCTTC. Protein: CARGTPRDGYTF.

Concerning this clone: This sample also contains other DNA sequences that code for the same CDR3. This chain links TRBV29-1 with TRBJ1-3, with D possibly being TRBD1 (5 bases). The CDR3 extends over 13 amino acids. The germline CDR1 and CDR2 sequences are SQVTM and ANQGSEA. V gave up 4 bases and J gave up 0 bases, with 7 bases separating them. The CDR3: CSVVRGSGNTIYF. The DNA of the CDR3 is TGCAGCGTTGTAAGGGGCTCTGGAAACACCATATATTTT.

The genes are TRBV28 and TRBJ1-5; D call uncertain. CDR1 and CDR2 (germline): MDHEN, SYDVKM. The V gene lost 4 bases and the J gene lost 2 bases, with 9 bases spanning the gap. The CDR3 covers 14 residues. CDR3 DNA sequence: TGTGCCAGCAGTTCCGGTTCCGGCAATCAGCCCCAGCATTTT. Protein product: CASSSGSGNQPQHF.

The V call is TRBV4-2, the J call TRBJ2-2; D remains ambiguous. Trimming left V 0 bases short and J 0 bases short, with 11 bases between. The length of the CDR3 is 17 residues. From germline, CDR1 is LGHNA and CDR2 YNFKEQ. The CDR3 reads CASSQEVSPSNTGELFF. Written as DNA, the CDR3 is TGTGCCAGCAGCCAAGAAGTTAGCCCGTCGAACACCGGGGAGCTGTTTTTT.

CDR3 coding DNA: TGCGCCAGCACCGAAAGACAGGGGGTAAATCAGCCCCAGCATTTT. As protein: CASTERQGVNQPQHF. The genes are TRBV4-1 and TRBJ1-5; 9 bases line up with TRBD1. Germline lookup yields CDR1 MGHRA and CDR2 YSYEKL. There are 15 residues in the CDR3. With V trimmed by 7 bases and J by 4 bases, 8 bases remained unmatched.

This chain connects TRBV5-4 to TRBJ2-1; 14 nucleotides line up with TRBD2. Germline assignment: CDR1 SGHNT and CDR2 YYREEE (reference sequence). J lost 9 bases, V lost 0 bases, and 5 bases had no gene match. CDR3 length equals 16 residues. The DNA of the CDR3 is TGTGCCAGCAGCTTGGGAGGGACTAGCGGGAGTATTGAGCAGTTCTTC. Residues: CASSLGGTSGSIEQFF.

This clone occurred once. The genes are TRBV7-2 and TRBJ2-3; 9 bases map to TRBD2. The CDR3 runs to 16 residues. Germline V gene sequence: CDR1 SGHTA, CDR2 FQGNSA. V trimming: 5 bases; J trimming: 6 bases; junction bases outside the gene matches: 12. CDR3 sequence (DNA): TGTGCCAGCAGCCCCCGGTTAGGGCGGGGGGGGGATACGCAGTATTTT. Its translation: CASSPRLGRGGDTQYF.

The chain recombines TRBV29-1 with TRBJ1-1; a weak D match, TRBD1 (5 bases). Germline-derived CDR1 and CDR2 are SQVTM and ANQGSEA. Trimming stripped 4 bases from V and 7 bases from J, with 13 bases between. This CDR3 is 12 amino acids long. The CDR3 bases are TGCAGCGTTGCGAAATCTACAGGTGAAGCTTTCTTT. This encodes CSVAKSTGEAFF.

The CDR3 nucleotides are TGTGCCAGCAGCTCGGAACAGACAGGGAGCTATGGCTACACCTTC. Translation: CASSSEQTGSYGYTF. The chain is built from TRBV5-5 and TRBJ1-2; 7 bases line up with TRBD1. Germline trimming cut 3 bases from V and 4 bases from J; bases unmatched to any gene: 9. The length of the CDR3 is 15 residues. Germline V gives CDR1 SGHKS, CDR2 YYEKEE (reference sequence).

The V call is TRBV24-1, the J call TRBJ2-3, with D perhaps matching TRBD2 (6 bases). Trimming cost V 2 bases and J 3 bases, with 14 bases left between them. There are 16 residues in the CDR3. Germline V lookup: CDR1 KGHDR, CDR2 SFDVKD. CDR3 bases: TGTGCCACCAGTGATTGGCGGCAGGAGGGGACAGATACGCAGTATTTT. Translation: CATSDWRQEGTDTQYF.

This chain uses TRBV19 with TRBJ1-4; D is uncertain. CDR1 is LNHDA, CDR2 SQIVND, per germline (reference sequence). V lost 4 bases to trimming and J lost 8 bases, with 14 bases between them. The CDR3 spans 14 residues. In DNA, the CDR3 is TGTGCCAGTAGTAATGGCGGTTGGGAGGAAAAACTGTTTTTT. It encodes CASSNGGWEEKLFF.

This rearrangement joins TRBV27 to TRBJ2-1, with TRBD1 matching over 7 bases. The germline CDR1 and CDR2 sequences are MNHEY and SMNVEV (reference sequence). This CDR3 comprises 16 residues. The V and J ends lost 2 bases and 4 bases, in that order; junction bases with no gene match: 8. For the CDR3, the DNA is TGTGCCAGCAGTTTAAGGGGGACAGAGTCGTACAATGAGCAGTTCTTC. Translation gives CASSLRGTESYNEQFF.

Only one count was recorded for this clone. The genes are TRBV11-2 and TRBJ2-1; 9 positions match TRBD2. This CDR3 contains 15 residues. CDR1 is SGHAT and CDR2 is FQNNGV in the germline V gene. Unmatched junction bases numbered 5, after V lost 4 bases and J lost 4 bases. The CDR3 DNA follows: TGTGCCAGCAGCTCCCGGACTAGCGTGTACAATGAGCAGTTCTTC. This translates into CASSSRTSVYNEQFF.